This T cell receptor (beta chain) was sequenced during a study of T-cell reconstitution after alpha-beta-depleted transplantation in children. CDR3 length equals 16 residues. From germline, CDR1 is SGDLS and CDR2 YYNGEE. Trimming removed 4 bases from V and 0 bases from J; junction bases left unmatched: 2. This clonotype has at least ten counts. For TCRbeta, the library was prepared with unique molecular identifiers. TCRdb re-called the PCR reads with MiXCR, one entry per CDR3 protein. This sample has hundreds of thousands of distinct CDR3 sequences, with roughly a tenth found just once. This receptor was identified in a child aged 2-15 years with inherited bone marrow failure, due to receive a stem cell transplant. The chain joins TRBV9 to TRBJ1-5, with TRBD1 matching 12 bases. The material was PBMCs, obtained before TCRalphabeta/CD19-depleted stem cell transplant. The CDR3 bases are TGTGCCAGCAGCCCGGGACAGGGGGCTAGCAATCAGCCCCAGCATTTT. Protein product: CASSPGQGASNQPQHF.